A selection of T cell receptor beta chains follows, all from one sample in a study of T cells in Graves' hyperthyroidism and ophthalmopathy. A single record per CDR3 protein comes from TCRdb applying MiXCR to the multiplex PCR reads. The repertoire holds almost 350,000 distinct CDR3 sequences, with around 18% as singletons. Specimen: blood. All receptors come from a middle-aged woman with Graves' ophthalmopathy. Both conserved end residues are part of each CDR3. A D gene is named only where the DNA matches it firmly. A row's size may be missing; if present it is once, few, many or a size class.

D	size	V	J	CDR3	DNA
TRBD1	many	TRBV7-9	TRBJ1-1	CASSKTGGLNTEAFF	TGTGCCAGCAGCAAAACAGGGGGCCTAAACACTGAAGCTTTCTTT
NA	many	TRBV7-9	TRBJ2-7	CASSPGHKSYEQYF	TGTGCCAGCAGCCCCGGACACAAATCCTACGAGCAGTACTTC
NA	many	TRBV6-1	TRBJ2-7	CASSEYVDRYEQYF	TGTGCCAGCAGTGAATATGTAGACCGCTACGAGCAGTACTTC
NA	many	TRBV9	TRBJ1-1	CASSVDGAGFEAFF	TGTGCCAGCAGCGTAGATGGAGCCGGATTTGAAGCTTTCTTT
TRBD2	NA	TRBV6-2/TRBV6-3	TRBJ2-5	CASSFAGTTQETQYF	TGTGCCAGCAGTTTCGCCGGGACTACCCAAGAGACCCAGTACTTC
NA	many	TRBV12-3/TRBV12-4	TRBJ1-1	CASSFFGWDLKAFF	TGTGCCAGCAGTTTCTTCGGGTGGGACCTGAAGGCTTTCTTT
NA	many	TRBV6-1	TRBJ1-1	CASRAVTGYTEAFF	TGTGCCAGCAGGGCGGTTACAGGGTACACTGAAGCTTTCTTT
NA	many	TRBV30	TRBJ1-1	CAWSRDRRITEAFF	TGTGCCTGGAGTCGCGATCGGCGAATCACTGAAGCTTTCTTT
NA	many	TRBV29-1	TRBJ2-7	CSVEDIGGEQYF	TGCAGCGTTGAGGACATCGGGGGCGAGCAGTACTTC
NA	NA	TRBV4-1	TRBJ2-7	CASSQEDRAGYEQYF	TGCGCCAGCAGCCAAGAAGACAGGGCGGGGTACGAGCAGTACTTC
NA	few	TRBV9	TRBJ2-2	CASSPHRNTGELFF	TGTGCCAGCAGCCCCCACAGGAACACCGGGGAGCTGTTTTTT
NA	few	TRBV12-3/TRBV12-4	TRBJ2-7	CASSLAVAYEQYF	TGTGCCAGCAGTTTAGCGGTCGCCTACGAGCAGTACTTC
TRBD1	many	TRBV24-1	TRBJ1-5	CATSDATGKDQPQHF	TGTGCCACCAGTGACGCGACAGGGAAGGATCAGCCCCAGCATTTT
NA	many	TRBV30	TRBJ2-2	CAWKGGGTGELFF	TGTGCCTGGAAGGGGGGCGGCACCGGGGAGCTGTTTTTT
TRBD2	NA	TRBV12-3/TRBV12-4	TRBJ2-6	CASSPSGRIVRSVSGANVLTF	TGTGCCAGCAGTCCTAGCGGACGGATAGTAAGATCCGTCTCTGGGGCCAACGTCCTGACTTTC
NA	many	TRBV9	TRBJ1-1	CASSPIPTVNTEAFF	TGTGCCAGCAGCCCTATCCCCACAGTGAACACTGAAGCTTTCTTT